Listed here are 7 T cell receptor beta chains from one sample, sequenced in a study of CD8 T cells in ankylosing spondylitis. General observations from the study: Characteristic of ankylosing spondylitis blood, it appeared, was a TCR beta motif comprising several highly homologous variants.

No antigen is known for these receptors. One entry per CDR3 protein results from TCRdb running MiXCR on the 5' RACE reads. The profile shows more than 500,000 distinct CDR3 sequences, less than 6% of them singletons. Sequencing was done on a sample of blood, either unsorted or a sorted T cell fraction (not recorded which). Receptors were obtained from a male donor with ankylosing spondylitis.

The sample holds a few counts of this clonotype. This rearrangement joins TRBV6-7 to TRBJ2-6; no definite D call. TRBV6-7 is marked as an open reading frame, function uncertain. The CDR3 has 14 amino acids. V was pared by 7 bases and J by 3 bases, with 10 bases between. CDR3 in DNA: TGTGCCAGCATGCTTCAAAGTGGGGCCAACGTCCTGACTTTC. Translation gives CASMLQSGANVLTF.

This clonotype was seen only a few times. The chain is built from TRBV6-1 and TRBJ2-7; the D is unclear. Germline V lookup: CDR1 MNHNS, CDR2 SASEGT. The CDR3 contains 14 residues. Deletions cut 7 bases from V and 5 bases from J, with 18 bases between. The CDR3 DNA sequence: TGTGCCAGCACCCTGGGTGGGGTGTTTGACGAGCAGTACTTC. Its protein is CASTLGGVFDEQYF.

This clonotype showed up just a few times. J is TRBJ2-1 and V is TRBV5-5, with D possibly being TRBD2 (6 bases). Germline CDR1 and CDR2: SGHKS and YYEKEE (reference sequence). This CDR3 is 14 amino acids long. V dropped 2 bases and J dropped 5 bases, with 11 bases sitting between them. CDR3 DNA: TGTGCCAGCAGCTTCGGGAGCGCCCACAATGAGCAGTTCTTC. It yields the protein CASSFGSAHNEQFF.

The J gene is TRBJ2-3, the V gene TRBV29-1; tentative D call: TRBD1 (6 bases). Trimming stripped 6 bases from V and 4 bases from J, with 20 bases between. CDR1 SQVTM and CDR2 ANQGSEA come from the germline V gene. This CDR3 spans 15 amino acids. This chain's CDR3 is CSVAWGPITSDTQYF. The CDR3, as DNA: TGCAGCGTGGCATGGGGGCCCATAACTTCAGATACGCAGTATTTT.

This clonotype has a handful of counts. The rearrangement links TRBV11-3 to TRBJ2-3; D may correspond to TRBD1 or TRBD2 (5 bases each). The CDR3 is 14 residues long. V dropped 5 bases and J dropped 3 bases, with 12 bases sitting between them. Per the germline V gene, CDR1 is SGHNT and CDR2 is YENEEA. CDR3: CASSPGTETDTQYF. The CDR3 nucleotides read TGTGCCAGCAGCCCCGGGACGGAAACAGATACGCAGTATTTT.

This clonotype was seen repeatedly, ten times or more. V is TRBV6-2 or TRBV6-3 and J is TRBJ2-5; no clear D gene. This CDR3 is 13 amino acids long. Germline V CDR1 and CDR2: MNHEY, SVGEGT. The V end was cut by 5 bases, the J end by 5 bases, with 12 bases between. The CDR3 region is CASSTVFWETQYF. The CDR3 nucleotides read TGTGCCAGCAGTACAGTGTTCTGGGAGACCCAGTACTTC.

This clonotype has a count of ten or more. The V call is TRBV7-3, the J call TRBJ2-5; D gene uncertain. Germline CDR1 is SGHTA and CDR2 is FQGTGA. Trimming stripped 0 bases from V and 4 bases from J, with 12 bases between. The CDR3 has 15 amino acids. The CDR3 sequence: CASSLTGLQGETQYF. The CDR3 region has the DNA TGTGCCAGCAGCTTAACCGGGCTCCAAGGAGAGACCCAGTACTTC.